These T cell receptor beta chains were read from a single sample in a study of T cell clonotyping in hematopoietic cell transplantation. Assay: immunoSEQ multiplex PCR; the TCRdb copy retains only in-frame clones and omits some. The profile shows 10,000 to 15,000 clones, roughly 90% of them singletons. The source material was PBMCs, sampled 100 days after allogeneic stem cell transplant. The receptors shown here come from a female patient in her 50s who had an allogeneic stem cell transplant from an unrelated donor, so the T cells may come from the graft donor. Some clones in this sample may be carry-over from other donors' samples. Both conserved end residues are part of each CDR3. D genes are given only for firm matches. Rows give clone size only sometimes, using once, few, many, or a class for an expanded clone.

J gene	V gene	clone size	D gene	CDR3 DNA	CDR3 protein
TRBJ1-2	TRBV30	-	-	TGTGCCTGGAGCCTTACCGGAGTCTATGGCTACACCTTC	CAWSLTGVYGYTF
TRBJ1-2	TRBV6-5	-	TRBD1	TGTGCCAGCAGTAGACGGGACAGCGAAAACTATGGCTACACCTTC	CASSRRDSENYGYTF
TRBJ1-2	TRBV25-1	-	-	TGTGCCAGCAGCGGAATCGGAGGGGGGCGTAGCTATGGCTACACCTTC	CASSGIGGGRSYGYTF
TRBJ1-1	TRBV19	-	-	TGTGCCAGTAGTCCGAGGGGTCAAGGGATCACTGAAGCTTTCTTT	CASSPRGQGITEAFF
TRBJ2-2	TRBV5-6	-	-	TGTGCCAGCAGCTGGAGCTCCGGGGAGCTGTTTTTT	CASSWSSGELFF
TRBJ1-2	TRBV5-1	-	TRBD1	TGCGCCAGCAGCTACCAGACAGGGGCTAACTATGGCTACACCTTC	CASSYQTGANYGYTF
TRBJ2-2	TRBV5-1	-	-	TGCGCCAGCAGCCGGACGAACACCGGGGAGCTGTTTTTT	CASSRTNTGELFF
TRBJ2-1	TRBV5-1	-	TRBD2	TGCGCCAGCAGCTTGGGACTAGCGGGAGGGCCAGATGAGCAGTTCTTC	CASSLGLAGGPDEQFF
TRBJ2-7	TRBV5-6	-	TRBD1	TGTGCCAGCAGCTTGGGACAGGGGGCCTACGAGCAGTACTTC	CASSLGQGAYEQYF
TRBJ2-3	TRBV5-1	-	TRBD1	TGCGCCAGCAGCTTGGGGACAGGGGGCGCAGATACGCAGTATTTT	CASSLGTGGADTQYF
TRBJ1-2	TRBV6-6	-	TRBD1	TGTGCCAGCAGTTACGCGGACAGGGGGCAGTACACCTTC	CASSYADRGQYTF
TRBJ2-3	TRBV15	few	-	TGTGCCACCAGCAGAGATAAGTACAGGACGCACACAGATACGCAGTATTTT	CATSRDKYRTHTDTQYF
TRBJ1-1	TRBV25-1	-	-	TGTGCCAGCAGTGATCCCCAAGTGAACACTGAAGCTTTCTTT	CASSDPQVNTEAFF
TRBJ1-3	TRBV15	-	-	TGTGCCACCAGCAGAGAAGGGTTTGGTGGAAACACCATATATTTT	CATSREGFGGNTIYF
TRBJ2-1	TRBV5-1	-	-	TGCGCCAGCAGCGTACCGGGACATAACAATGAGCAGTTCTTC	CASSVPGHNNEQFF
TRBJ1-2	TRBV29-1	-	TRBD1	TGCAGCGTTGAAGATCCGGGACAGGGAGCTTCCACCTTC	CSVEDPGQGASTF
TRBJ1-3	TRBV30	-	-	TGTGCCTGGAACCCCCACGCTGGAAACACCATATATTTT	CAWNPHAGNTIYF
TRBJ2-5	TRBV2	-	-	TGTGCCATCCGGGTGGAGGGGCAGCAAGAGACCCAGTACTTC	CAIRVEGQQETQYF
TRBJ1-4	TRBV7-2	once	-	TGTGCCAGCAGCTCCGGGGCGGCCGGGAGGACAATGTTTTTT	CASSSGAAGRTMFF
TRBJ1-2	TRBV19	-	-	TGTGCCAGTAGTATACCCGGCGGGAACTATGGCTACACCTTC	CASSIPGGNYGYTF
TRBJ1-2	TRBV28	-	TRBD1	TGTGCCAGCAGGACCGGACAGGAGGCCTATGGCTACACCTTC	CASRTGQEAYGYTF
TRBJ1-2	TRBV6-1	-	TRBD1	TGTGCCACCCAGACAGGGGCTAACTATGGCTACACCTTC	CATQTGANYGYTF
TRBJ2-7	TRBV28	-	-	TGTGCCAGCAGTTTCCAACCGGACAGGCAGTACTTC	CASSFQPDRQYF
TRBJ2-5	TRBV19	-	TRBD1	TGTGCCAGTAGTAGGGACAGGCAAGAGACCCAGTACTTC	CASSRDRQETQYF